The T cell receptor (beta chain) described here comes from a study of Ad26.COV2.S vaccination and SARS-CoV-2 variants. Study-level findings and limits: Total responses of T cells may have been underestimated by the analyses of TCR breadth and depth. People who got the vaccine or the placebo had similar non-spike TCR breadth.

As to this clone: The antigen is unknown.

Germline loops: CDR1 DFQATT, CDR2 SNEGSKA (reference sequence). V shed 3 bases and J shed 8 bases, with 23 bases lying between them. The CDR3 runs 16 residues. Treatment indicated: around 19 received Ad26.COV2.S at low or high dose, single or two shots; 5 received placebo; per-sample allocation not given. Following the first vaccine or placebo injection, samples were taken on day 63. Participants' vaccine, an Ad26 vector, delivered Wuhan-strain SARS-CoV-2 spike. Using immunoSEQ multiplex PCR, the repertoire was profiled, and TCRdb retains in-frame clones only, with some absent. The data hold approximately 480,000 clones, with roughly 89% observed a single time.

The source material was peripheral blood, sampled in a trial of Ad26.COV2.S vaccine versus placebo. V and J are TRBV20-1 and TRBJ2-4, with a possible D match to TRBD2 (5 bases). The TCR was taken from a person between 18 and 59 years old who received the Ad26.COV2.S COVID-19 vaccine or a placebo. Here the CDR3 reads CSASRVRGGRVDIQYF. CDR3 in DNA: TGCAGTGCTAGTAGGGTACGGGGTGGTCGGGTCGACATTCAGTACTTC.